Listed here are 31 T cell receptor beta chains from one sample, sequenced in a study of T-cell reconstitution after alpha-beta-depleted transplantation in children. Preparation of the TCRbeta library used unique molecular identifiers. TCRdb processed the PCR reads anew with MiXCR; each CDR3 protein has one entry. The repertoire includes around 440,000 distinct CDR3 sequences, 10% to 13% of them detected once, and roughly 2.1% sits in the top ten. Specimen: PBMCs, collected before TCRalphabeta/CD19-depleted stem cell transplant. These receptors all stem from a child aged 2-15 years with inherited bone marrow failure, due to receive a stem cell transplant.

This clonotype appeared many times. The conserved phenylalanine or tryptophan normally closing the CDR3 is absent here, so this likely arose from a read error. No DNA is shown, since the ends of the CDR3 on it are uncertain; the CDR3 is the one TCRdb lists. This rearrangement joins TRBV7-2 to TRBJ2-5; TRBD1, the table's D call, was not compared with the DNA. With termini counted, the CDR3 has 14 amino acids. Germline CDR1 reads SGHTA; CDR2 reads FQGNSA. This CDR3 is CASSSSGTGGPLKS.

Ten or more counts support this clonotype. V is TRBV4-1 and J is TRBJ1-4, with D possibly being TRBD1 (6 bases). The CDR3 is made up of 16 amino acids. The germline V gene encodes CDR1 MGHRA and CDR2 YSYEKL. V was clipped by 0 bases and J by 6 bases, with 14 bases between them. For the CDR3, the DNA is TGCGCCAGCAGCCAAGAGAATGGGGGCTATGATGAAAAACTGTTTTTT. Residues: CASSQENGGYDEKLFF.

J is TRBJ2-7 and V is TRBV6-5; maybe TRBD1 (5 bases). Germline-derived CDR1 and CDR2 are MNHEY and SVGAGI. Between the trimmed V and J ends, which lost 2 bases and 0 bases, there was a span of 11 bases. The CDR3 spans 15 residues. CDR3 in amino acids: CASSYGPGSSYEQYF. The CDR3 DNA sequence: TGTGCCAGCAGTTACGGTCCAGGGTCCTCCTACGAGCAGTACTTC.

This clonotype has a count of ten or more. The genes are TRBV7-9 and TRBJ1-4; no clear D gene. Between the trimmed V and J ends, which lost 4 bases and 0 bases, there was a span of 15 bases. CDR3 length: 17 amino acids. Germline loops: CDR1 SEHNR, CDR2 FQNEAQ (reference sequence). CDR3 DNA sequence: TGTGCCAGCAGCTCCTCCGATGCGACACCAACTAATGAAAAACTGTTTTTT. Its translation: CASSSSDATPTNEKLFF.

The V call is TRBV30, the J call TRBJ2-3; D call uncertain. Deletions cut 0 bases from V and 6 bases from J, with 13 bases between. Per the germline V gene, CDR1 is GTSNPN and CDR2 is SVGIG (reference sequence). CDR3 length: 14 residues. The CDR3 nucleotides are TGTGCCTGGAGTGTAGTTTCCGGGTCGGATACGCAGTATTTT. Its protein product is CAWSVVSGSDTQYF.

This clonotype came up many times. The chain links TRBV6-5 to TRBJ2-5; maybe TRBD1 (5 bases). Germline V gene sequence: CDR1 MNHEY, CDR2 SVGAGI. This CDR3 is built from 14 residues. The V gene lost 0 bases and the J gene lost 2 bases, with 7 bases spanning the gap. In nucleotides, the CDR3 is TGTGCCAGCAGTTACTCGCCAGGGCAAGAGACCCAGTACTTC. It encodes CASSYSPGQETQYF.

This clonotype was detected many times. V is TRBV27 and J is TRBJ2-2; the D gene is possibly TRBD1 (5 bases). CDR1 is MNHEY, CDR2 SMNVEV, per germline (reference sequence). Trimming removed 5 bases from V and 4 bases from J, with 20 bases in between. The CDR3 length is 17 residues. CDR3 residues: CASSAGQGILLTGELFF. The CDR3 DNA sequence: TGTGCCAGCAGTGCAGGACAAGGGATCCTCCTCACCGGGGAGCTGTTTTTT.

This clonotype appeared many times. This chain links TRBV12-3 or TRBV12-4 with TRBJ2-7, with 9 bases lining up with TRBD2. This CDR3 has 15 amino acids. After removal of 3 bases from V and 2 bases from J, the junction contained 5 bases not matched to a gene. CDR3 amino acids: CASSFRLAETYEQYF. CDR3 coding DNA: TGTGCCAGCAGTTTTCGACTAGCGGAGACCTACGAGCAGTACTTC.

This clonotype was counted at least ten times. The chain is built from TRBV24-1 and TRBJ2-1; 13 positions match TRBD2. After removal of 7 bases from V and 4 bases from J, the junction contained 3 bases not matched to a gene. Germline V CDR1 and CDR2: KGHDR, SFDVKD. The CDR3 spans 15 residues. This CDR3 reads CATSGTSGTYNEQFF. In DNA form, the CDR3 reads TGTGCCACCAGCGGGACTAGCGGGACTTACAATGAGCAGTTCTTC.

The J gene is TRBJ2-7, the V gene TRBV4-3; tentative D call: TRBD2 (6 bases). The length of the CDR3 is 15 residues. Germline V CDR1 and CDR2: LGHNA, YSLEER. Trimming removed 4 bases from V and 5 bases from J, with 18 bases in between. Here the CDR3 reads CASSPAWPGEHEQYF. The CDR3 DNA follows: TGCGCCAGCAGCCCTGCTTGGCCGGGGGAACACGAGCAGTACTTC.

This clonotype has at least ten counts. The chain couples TRBV6-1 to TRBJ1-1, with 7 bases fitting TRBD1. The CDR3 extends over 13 amino acids. Trimming removed 10 bases from V and 1 base from J; junction bases left unmatched: 6. Germline lookup yields CDR1 MNHNS and CDR2 SASEGT. Here the CDR3 reads CATFGTANTEAFF. The CDR3 nucleotides read TGTGCCACCTTCGGGACAGCGAACACTGAAGCTTTCTTT.

This clonotype was recorded many times. This chain connects TRBV20-1 to TRBJ2-3; 7 bases line up with TRBD2. Germline values: CDR1 DFQATT, CDR2 SNEGSKA (reference sequence). The CDR3 spans 14 residues. The V and J ends lost 6 bases and 4 bases, in that order; junction bases with no gene match: 10. As DNA, the CDR3 is TGCAGTGCCTGGGGGGGAGTTGGTTCAGATACGCAGTATTTT. Translated, it gives CSAWGGVGSDTQYF.

This clonotype was seen a few times. This rearrangement joins TRBV29-1 to TRBJ2-4; 9 bases align to TRBD1. V lost 4 bases to trimming and J lost 5 bases; unmatched junction nucleotides: 0. The CDR3 has 12 amino acids. Per germline, CDR1 SQVTM and CDR2 ANQGSEA. CDR3 region: CSVGTGENIQYF. The CDR3 DNA reads as TGCAGCGTTGGGACAGGGGAAAACATTCAGTACTTC. The entire variable domain, with the rest obtained from reference TRBV29-1 and TRBJ2-4, is as follows: SAVISQKPSRDICQRGTSLTIQCQVDSQVTMMFWYRQQPGQSLTLIATANQGSEATYESGFVIDKFPISRPNLTFSTLTVSNMSPEDSSIYLCSVGTGENIQYFGAGTRLSVL.

This clonotype has a count of ten or more. The chain carries TRBV28 and TRBJ2-2; no clear D gene. In germline, CDR1 is MDHEN, CDR2 SYDVKM. The length of the CDR3 is 16 residues. V was clipped by 6 bases and J by 0 bases, with 14 bases between them. The CDR3 DNA reads TGTGCCAGCAGCCCTCGGTCCAGCCCGAACACCGGGGAGCTGTTTTTT. As protein: CASSPRSSPNTGELFF.

The rearrangement links TRBV18 to TRBJ1-2; TRBD1 might be the D (6 bases). The V gene's germline CDR1 is KGHSH and CDR2 LQKENI. The V and J ends lost 1 base and 2 bases respectively, with 11 bases between them. The CDR3 contains 15 residues. CDR3 residues: CASSPLAGENYGYTF. The CDR3 nucleotides are TGTGCCAGCTCACCACTCGCAGGGGAGAACTATGGCTACACCTTC.

This clonotype was seen more than once but under ten times. The rearrangement joins TRBV20-1 to TRBJ2-3; 7 bases align to TRBD1. Germline V gives CDR1 DFQATT, CDR2 SNEGSKA (reference sequence). J gave up 6 bases and V 1 base, and 4 bases lay outside the gene matches. CDR3 length equals 13 residues. The CDR3, as DNA: TGCAGTGCTAGAGTGACAGGGCAGGATACGCAGTATTTT. Amino acids: CSARVTGQDTQYF.

This clonotype was detected ten times or more. This rearrangement joins TRBV28 to TRBJ2-7; a possible D gene is TRBD1 (5 bases). The germline V and J ends were trimmed by 3 bases and 4 bases, with 16 bases remaining between them. Germline V lookup: CDR1 MDHEN, CDR2 SYDVKM. CDR3 length equals 15 residues. The chain's CDR3 is CASSFNRHRSYEQYF. Here the CDR3 DNA reads TGTGCCAGCAGTTTTAACAGGCACAGGTCTTACGAGCAGTACTTC.

This clonotype has only a few counts. CDR3 sequence: CAWRVKGANGYTF. The CDR3 nucleotides read TGTGCCTGGAGGGTGAAGGGGGCCAATGGCTACACCTTC. The V and J genes are TRBV30 and TRBJ1-2, with TRBD1 matching 7 bases. J gave up 6 bases and V 3 bases, and 7 bases lay outside the gene matches. The CDR3 is made up of 13 amino acids. The germline CDR1 and CDR2 sequences are GTSNPN and SVGIG (reference sequence).

This clonotype was counted ten times or more. The rearrangement links TRBV7-8 to TRBJ2-1, with TRBD2 matching 7 bases. In germline, CDR1 is SGHVS, CDR2 FQNEAQ. Trimming cost V 7 bases and J 3 bases; bases outside gene matches: 12. This CDR3 is built from 16 residues. In DNA form, the CDR3 reads TGTGCCAGCAAGAGATTGCGGGGAGGGGTCTACAATGAGCAGTTCTTC. Its translation: CASKRLRGGVYNEQFF.

The gene calls are TRBV27 and TRBJ2-2; TRBD2 matches at 7 bases. V lost 4 bases and J lost 7; bases outside the gene matches: 9. This CDR3 region has 15 residues. The germline V gene encodes CDR1 MNHEY and CDR2 SMNVEV (reference sequence). CDR3 nucleotides: TGTGCCAGCAGTTCGACCGGGACTATTATCGGGGAGCTGTTTTTT. The encoded protein is CASSSTGTIIGELFF.

J is TRBJ2-5 and V is TRBV7-9; a weak D match, TRBD1 (6 bases). With 5 bases removed from V and 5 bases from J, the gap between germline ends came to 9 bases. Germline loops: CDR1 SEHNR, CDR2 FQNEAQ (reference sequence). The CDR3 loop spans 12 amino acids. The CDR3 sequence is CASSKGEETQYF. CDR3 DNA: TGTGCCAGCAGCAAGGGGGAGGAGACCCAGTACTTC. The variable domain in full, completed from reference TRBV7-9 and TRBJ2-5, reads DTGVSQNPRHKITKRGQNVTFRCDPISEHNRLYWYRQTLGQGPEFLTYFQNEAQLEKSRLLSDRFSAERPKGSFSTLEIQRTEQGDSAMYLCASSKGEETQYFGPGTRLLVL.

The table lists this clonotype with many counts. The chain recombines TRBV7-8 with TRBJ2-7; a weak D match, TRBD1 (5 bases). The CDR3 extends over 14 amino acids. V was pared by 4 bases and J by 6 bases, with 16 bases between. Germline V CDR1 and CDR2: SGHVS, FQNEAQ. CDR3 nucleotides: TGTGCCAGCAGCTGGGGCGCTAGTTATTTCGAGCAGTACTTC. It encodes CASSWGASYFEQYF. Together with reference TRBV7-8 and TRBJ2-7, the CDR3 gives the full variable domain: GAGVSQSPRYKVAKRGQDVALRCDPISGHVSLFWYQQALGQGPEFLTYFQNEAQLDKSGLPSDRFFAERPEGSVSTLKIQRTQQEDSAVYLCASSWGASYFEQYFGPGTRLTVT.

The V and J genes are TRBV7-2 and TRBJ2-5; 7 nucleotides match TRBD2. With V trimmed by 1 base and J by 6 bases, 8 bases remained unmatched. This CDR3 has 15 amino acids. CDR1 is SGHTA and CDR2 is FQGNSA in the germline V gene. The CDR3 DNA reads as TGTGCCAGCAGCTTAGACCCAGGGAGGGGTCAGACCCAGTACTTC. This codes for CASSLDPGRGQTQYF.

A remark on this clonotype: This sequence may be a read error, since a much larger clone differs from it by one base. The V and J genes are TRBV20-1 and TRBJ2-7; tentatively, D is TRBD2 (6 bases). The CDR3 consists of 13 residues. Germline V lookup: CDR1 DFQATT, CDR2 SNEGSKA (reference sequence). Trimming removed 6 bases from V and 7 bases from J, with 19 bases in between. The CDR3 reads CSALTTGGYEQYF. The CDR3 nucleotides are TGCAGTGCCCTAACTACCGGGGGTTATGAGCAGTACTTC.

Many counts were recorded for this clonotype. This chain joins TRBV13 and TRBJ2-3; TRBD2 might be the D (6 bases). The V and J ends lost 5 bases and 4 bases respectively, with 16 bases between them. There are 15 residues in the CDR3. Germline V gene data show CDR1 as PRHDT and CDR2 as FYEKMQ (reference sequence). The chain's CDR3 is CASSTREHRADTQYF. The CDR3 DNA reads as TGTGCCAGCAGCACCCGGGAGCACCGGGCAGATACGCAGTATTTT.

This clonotype was seen a few times. The chain carries TRBV29-1 and TRBJ2-3; 7 nucleotides line up with TRBD2. Trimming cost V 1 base and J 4 bases; bases outside gene matches: 8. The V gene's germline CDR1 is SQVTM and CDR2 ANQGSEA. The CDR3 totals 15 residues. CDR3 in amino acids: CSVEGGGSGSDTQYF. The CDR3 nucleotides read TGCAGCGTTGAAGGCGGCGGGAGTGGGTCAGATACGCAGTATTTT.

In this sample, this clonotype turned up a few times. This chain joins TRBV4-3 and TRBJ2-7; D unclear. The CDR3 has 14 amino acids. The germline V gene has CDR1 LGHNA and CDR2 YSLEER. V dropped 0 bases and J dropped 6 bases, with 12 bases sitting between them. The CDR3 nucleotides read TGCGCCAGCAGCCAAGATAAAGTACTACCCGAGCAGTACTTC. It specifies CASSQDKVLPEQYF.

This clonotype was picked up many times. In nucleotides, the CDR3 is TGTGCCAGCAGCGACGACTCCGGACACCGAGGCGCCTACGAGCAGTACTTC. Its translation: CASSDDSGHRGAYEQYF. The rearrangement joins TRBV5-5 to TRBJ2-7; TRBD1 is a possible D gene (5 bases). Germline V gene data show CDR1 as SGHKS and CDR2 as YYEKEE (reference sequence). V was cut by 4 bases and J by 2 bases, with 22 bases left in between. This CDR3 spans 17 amino acids.

This clonotype occurred many times. The gene calls are TRBV20-1 and TRBJ2-7, with TRBD2 matching 11 bases. Trimming removed 6 bases from V and 4 bases from J; junction bases left unmatched: 5. This CDR3 spans 13 amino acids. Germline V gene data show CDR1 as DFQATT and CDR2 as SNEGSKA (reference sequence). The CDR3 is CSARLAGKYEQYF. DNA of the CDR3: TGCAGTGCGAGACTAGCGGGAAAATACGAGCAGTACTTC.

This clonotype was counted at least ten times. The V call is TRBV2, the J call TRBJ2-1; 12 nucleotides line up with TRBD2. CDR3 length equals 15 residues. The V gene end was trimmed by 7 bases and the J gene end by 8 bases; junction bases not matched to a gene: 9. From germline, CDR1 is SNHLY and CDR2 FYNNEI. In DNA, the CDR3 is TGTGCCAGCATCAAGACTAGCGGGAGTGGTTATGAGCAGTTCTTC. The encoded protein is CASIKTSGSGYEQFF.

This clonotype showed up many times. The chain is built from TRBV20-1 and TRBJ2-4; the match to TRBD1 covers 8 bases. The junction had 4 bases not matched to a gene; V was cut back by 5 bases and J by 1 base. From germline, CDR1 is DFQATT and CDR2 SNEGSKA (reference sequence). The CDR3 consists of 14 residues. The chain's CDR3 is CSAPGGEAKNIQYF. The CDR3 coding sequence is TGCAGTGCTCCAGGGGGCGAGGCCAAAAACATTCAGTACTTC.